Reported below is one TCR beta chain. No antigen is known for it. The libraries were made with immunoSEQ version 4 in survey mode. Sequencing was performed with immunoSEQ multiplex PCR; in TCRdb, only in-frame clones are kept and a portion is missing. The sample has tens of thousands of clones, 88% seen once. This specimen belongs to a study of persistence of HIV-infected CD4 T cells. Per the germline V gene, CDR1 is MNHNS and CDR2 is SASEGT. V gave up 4 bases and J gave up 5 bases; unmatched junction bases: 7. The CDR3 runs 15 residues. This nonspecific control used anti-CD3/anti-CD28 bead stimulation of CD4+ T cells. Sorting of responding CD4+ T cells relied on upregulated CD40 ligand together with CD69.

This clonotype was obtained from an adult woman with HIV who was CMV-seropositive. The rearrangement links TRBV6-1 to TRBJ2-2; 7 nucleotides align to TRBD1. Here the sequenced sample was CD4+ T cells sorted from PBMCs after roughly 18-hour stimulation, taken from a patient who received antiretroviral therapy. The CDR3 DNA is TGTGCCAGCAGTGGCCGGGACAGAGAAACCGGGGAGCTGTTTTTT. Its translation: CASSGRDRETGELFF.